These 30 T cell receptor beta chains share one sample of origin, sequenced in a study of CD8 T cells in ankylosing spondylitis. Study-wide results and limits: Apparently characteristic of ankylosing spondylitis blood was a TCR beta motif (about eight highly homologous variants).

The antigens these receptors bind are not known. TCRdb fed the 5' RACE reads into MiXCR, producing one record per CDR3 protein. The table includes about 440,000 distinct CDR3 sequences, roughly 18% detected once. The sample taken for sequencing was blood, either unsorted or a sorted T cell fraction (not recorded which). Receptors originate from a male donor with ankylosing spondylitis.

The V call is TRBV15, the J call TRBJ1-4, with D unresolved. The CDR3 is 14 residues long. Germline values: CDR1 LNHNV, CDR2 YYDKDF (reference sequence). The V and J ends lost 5 bases and 5 bases respectively, with 12 bases between them. CDR3 sequence: CATSLGRENEKLFF. The CDR3 nucleotides read TGTGCCACCAGCCTGGGTAGGGAAAATGAAAAACTGTTTTTT.

The chain uses TRBV28 and TRBJ2-3; 7 bases match TRBD2. With 2 bases clipped from V and 14 bases from J, the junction kept 22 bases outside the gene matches. Germline V CDR1 and CDR2: MDHEN, SYDVKM. The CDR3 is 17 amino acids. CDR3 bases: TGTGCCAGCAGTTTAGAGGCCACAGGCCGCGGGGAGGGTTCGCCGTATTTT. Protein sequence: CASSLEATGRGEGSPYF. The variable domain in full, completed from reference TRBV28 and TRBJ2-3, reads DVKVTQSSRYLVKRTGEKVFLECVQDMDHENMFWYRQDPGLGLRLIYFSYDVKMKEKGDIPEGYSVSREKKERFSLILESASTNQTSMYLCASSLEATGRGEGSPYFGPGTRLTVL.

The chain employs TRBV2 and TRBJ2-1, with 13 bases that match TRBD2. CDR1 and CDR2 from the germline V gene are SNHLY and FYNNEI. This CDR3 is 15 amino acids long. Losses at the gene ends were 5 bases for V and 7 bases for J; bases not matched to a gene: 5. CDR3 sequence reads: CASSRTSGSLNEQFF. CDR3 DNA sequence: TGTGCCAGCAGTAGGACTAGCGGGAGCTTGAATGAGCAGTTCTTC.

This clonotype was counted only a few times. V usage is TRBV29-1 and J usage is TRBJ1-1, with unresolved D. The CDR3 has 13 amino acids. The V gene's germline CDR1 is SQVTM and CDR2 ANQGSEA. The V gene lost 7 bases and the J gene lost 3 bases, with 15 bases spanning the gap. The CDR3 region has the DNA TGCAGCGCCGTACTCGGCCTTCACACTGAAGCTTTCTTT. It encodes CSAVLGLHTEAFF.

There are a few counts of this clonotype. The chain employs TRBV6-6 and TRBJ1-1, with D tentatively TRBD1 (5 bases). The germline V gene encodes CDR1 MNHNY and CDR2 SVGAGI (reference sequence). The V and J ends lost 8 bases and 0 bases respectively, with 10 bases between them. The CDR3 totals 13 residues. Written as DNA, the CDR3 is TGTGCCAGCCGGGGCCCAATGAACACTGAAGCTTTCTTT. Protein product: CASRGPMNTEAFF.

In its sample, this clonotype was seen a few times. The rearrangement uses TRBV7-2 and TRBJ2-3; D might be TRBD1 or TRBD2, each matching 5 bases. Germline V lookup: CDR1 SGHTA, CDR2 FQGNSA. Trimming removed 4 bases at V and 5 bases at J, with 10 bases between. The length of the CDR3 is 13 residues. The CDR3, as DNA: TGTGCCAGCAGCTACGGGACCGGAGATACGCAGTATTTT. Protein: CASSYGTGDTQYF. The full variable domain, in which reference TRBV7-2 and TRBJ2-3 provide the parts outside the CDR3, is GAGVSQSPSNKVTEKGKDVELRCDPISGHTALYWYRQSLGQGLEFLIYFQGNSAPDKSGLPSDRFSAERTGGSVSTLTIQRTQQEDSAVYLCASSYGTGDTQYFGPGTRLTVL.

This clonotype was seen ten or more times. This chain uses TRBV12-3 or TRBV12-4 with TRBJ1-1; the D gene is possibly TRBD1 (5 bases). V was trimmed by 8 bases and J by 5 bases, leaving 15 bases between them. This CDR3 contains 13 residues. This chain's CDR3 is CASRVGEGTEAFF. The CDR3 DNA is TGTGCCAGCCGGGTCGGGGAGGGGACTGAAGCTTTCTTT.

The chain employs TRBV7-8 and TRBJ2-7; 10 bases are shared with TRBD1. CDR1 and CDR2 from the germline V gene are SGHVS and FQNEAQ. The CDR3 has 15 amino acids. V was pared by 5 bases and J by 3 bases, with 7 bases of the junction left unmatched. CDR3 residues: CASSRTGTGDYEQYF. CDR3 bases: TGTGCCAGCAGCCGAACCGGGACAGGGGACTACGAGCAGTACTTC.

The chain has TRBV9 and TRBJ1-6, with 8 nucleotides matching TRBD1. The germline CDR1 and CDR2 sequences are SGDLS and YYNGEE. V was clipped by 4 bases and J by 14 bases; unmatched bases: 11. CDR3 length: 14 residues. The CDR3 coding sequence is TGTGCCAGCAGCAGGGACAGGCAGCTTGGGGCCCTCCACTTT. Translating gives CASSRDRQLGALHF.

This clonotype appeared many times. The rearrangement links TRBV20-1 to TRBJ1-2; TRBD1 aligns across 12 bases. Unmatched junction bases numbered 10, after V lost 4 bases and J lost 7 bases. The CDR3 runs to 15 residues. Germline CDR1 reads DFQATT; CDR2 reads SNEGSKA (reference sequence). CDR3 nucleotides: TGCAGTGCTAAGGCCGGGACAGGGGGCGGACGTGGCTACACCTTC. This translates into CSAKAGTGGGRGYTF.

The chain recombines TRBV2 with TRBJ2-2; D uncertain. In germline, CDR1 is SNHLY, CDR2 FYNNEI. The CDR3 runs to 12 residues. The V end lost 6 bases, the J end lost 6 bases, and 8 bases lay between the germline ends. The CDR3 bases are TGTGCCAGCAGGTTGGATGCCGGGGAGCTGTTTTTT. Protein product: CASRLDAGELFF.

This clonotype turned up a few times. This chain links TRBV13 with TRBJ2-1; 10 positions match TRBD2. The ends lost 4 bases at V and 4 bases at J; junction bases unmatched: 10. Germline V gene data show CDR1 as PRHDT and CDR2 as FYEKMQ (reference sequence). This CDR3 is built from 17 residues. The DNA for the CDR3 is TGTGCCAGCAGCTCCACTTCTAGCGGGGGTTTATACAATGAGCAGTTCTTC. Residues: CASSSTSSGGLYNEQFF.

This clonotype has only a few counts. This chain connects TRBV12-3 or TRBV12-4 to TRBJ1-5; 11 bases map to TRBD1. The CDR3 has 15 residues. Losses at the gene ends were 6 bases for V and 5 bases for J; bases not matched to a gene: 6. The DNA of the CDR3 is TGTGCCAGCAGCCCGGGACAGGGGGGGCATCAGCCCCAGCATTTT. It is translated as CASSPGQGGHQPQHF.

A few counts support this clonotype. This sequence joins TRBV11-2 and TRBJ2-3; 11 nucleotides match TRBD2. The CDR3 has 18 amino acids. V dropped 1 base and J dropped 0; count of bases not matched to a gene: 6. Germline-derived CDR1 and CDR2 are SGHAT and FQNNGV. CDR3 residues: CASSLGSGRGVSTDTQYF. The CDR3 region has the DNA TGTGCCAGCAGCTTAGGTAGCGGGAGGGGGGTTAGCACAGATACGCAGTATTTT.

CDR3: CASSQDFGGGYGYTF. CDR3 coding DNA: TGTGCCAGCAGCCAAGATTTTGGGGGCGGCTATGGCTACACCTTC. The genes are TRBV3-1 and TRBJ1-2, with D possibly being TRBD1 (6 bases). The CDR3 totals 15 residues. Germline lookup yields CDR1 LGHDT and CDR2 YNNKEL (reference sequence). V was pared by 0 bases and J by 4 bases, with 12 bases between.

The sample holds a few counts of this clonotype. This chain joins TRBV12-3 or TRBV12-4 and TRBJ1-4, with D maybe TRBD1 (5 bases). The CDR3 totals 14 residues. V lost 3 bases and J lost 1, with 6 bases in between. The CDR3 DNA sequence: TGTGCCAGCAGTTTTAGGGGAACTAATGAAAAACTGTTTTTT. This translates into CASSFRGTNEKLFF.

This clonotype was seen a handful of times. This chain connects TRBV20-1 to TRBJ1-6; D remains ambiguous. The CDR3 has 14 amino acids. Germline values: CDR1 DFQATT, CDR2 SNEGSKA (reference sequence). V dropped 0 bases and J dropped 3 bases, with 6 bases sitting between them. CDR3 bases: TGCAGTGCTAGAGATCAGGTCTATAATTCACCCCTCCACTTT. It is translated as CSARDQVYNSPLHF.

The rearrangement uses TRBV5-1 and TRBJ1-1; 9 bases are shared with TRBD1. The CDR3 has 16 amino acids. The junction had 8 bases not matched to a gene; V was cut back by 4 bases and J by 1 base. The germline V gene has CDR1 SGHRS and CDR2 YFSETQ. The CDR3 region is CASSPRQGGRNTEAFF. For the CDR3, the DNA is TGCGCCAGCAGCCCAAGACAGGGGGGCCGGAACACTGAAGCTTTCTTT.

This clonotype was seen more than once but under ten times. The chain uses TRBV12-3 or TRBV12-4 and TRBJ2-3; no definite D call. This CDR3 is 13 amino acids long. V lost 5 bases and J 2 bases, leaving 8 bases between the germline ends. The CDR3 sequence: CASSSSHTDTQYF. CDR3 sequence (DNA): TGTGCCAGCAGTAGCAGTCACACAGATACGCAGTATTTT.

J is TRBJ1-5 and V is TRBV28; D remains unclear. Germline V gene sequence: CDR1 MDHEN, CDR2 SYDVKM. Between the trimmed V and J ends, which lost 6 bases and 2 bases, there was a span of 14 bases. The CDR3 consists of 15 residues. For the CDR3, the DNA is TGTGCCAGCAGGAAGGGCATGGTTGGCAATCAGCCCCAGCATTTT. Translating gives CASRKGMVGNQPQHF.

The chain has TRBV4-2 and TRBJ2-7, with a tentative D call TRBD1 (5 bases). CDR3 length equals 14 residues. V was pared by 4 bases and J by 0 bases, with 10 bases between. Germline lookup yields CDR1 LGHNA and CDR2 YNFKEQ. CDR3 coding DNA: TGTGCCAGCAGCCCAGGGATAGTCTCCTACGAGCAGTACTTC. It codes for CASSPGIVSYEQYF.

V is TRBV30 and J is TRBJ1-5; no firm D call. V gave up 2 bases and J gave up 0 bases, with 5 bases separating them. Germline CDR1 GTSNPN, CDR2 SVGIG (reference sequence). The length of the CDR3 is 13 residues. CDR3 residues: CAWSRSSNQPQHF. Here the CDR3 DNA reads TGTGCCTGGAGTCGAAGTAGCAATCAGCCCCAGCATTTT. Full variable domain (remainder filled in from reference TRBV30 and TRBJ1-5): SQTIHQWPATLVQPVGSPLSLECTVEGTSNPNLYWYRQAAGRGLQLLFYSVGIGQISSEVPQNLSASRPQDRQFILSSKKLLLSDSGFYLCAWSRSSNQPQHFGDGTRLSIL.

The chain recombines TRBV20-1 with TRBJ2-7; 8 bases line up with TRBD2. Germline V gene data show CDR1 as DFQATT and CDR2 as SNEGSKA (reference sequence). This CDR3 comprises 13 residues. V shed 6 bases, J shed 2 bases, and the junction held 6 bases outside the gene matches. The CDR3 region is CSAKREPTYEQYF. The CDR3 nucleotides are TGCAGTGCAAAGCGGGAGCCAACCTACGAGCAGTACTTC.

The chain combines TRBV5-5 with TRBJ2-2, with 7 bases identical to TRBD2. The CDR3 consists of 17 residues. Germline lookup yields CDR1 SGHKS and CDR2 YYEKEE (reference sequence). J was trimmed by 4 bases and V by 3 bases; bases with no gene match: 12. The CDR3 sequence is CASSWGLMGGSTGELFF. The CDR3 DNA reads TGTGCCAGCAGCTGGGGCCTTATGGGAGGGTCCACCGGGGAGCTGTTTTTT.

This clonotype was seen a handful of times. The chain recombines TRBV5-6 with TRBJ2-5; tentatively, D is TRBD1 or TRBD2 (5 bases each). Trimming removed 4 bases from V and 0 bases from J, with 13 bases in between. Germline-derived CDR1 and CDR2 are SGHDT and YYEEEE. The length of the CDR3 is 15 residues. The CDR3 spells CASSPRGLYQETQYF. The CDR3 DNA sequence: TGTGCCAGCAGCCCGAGGGGCCTGTACCAAGAGACCCAGTACTTC.

Only a few counts were recorded for this clonotype. V usage is TRBV12-3 or TRBV12-4 and J usage is TRBJ2-1; the D is unclear. V dropped 2 bases and J dropped 5 bases, with 4 bases sitting between them. The CDR3 has 12 amino acids. CDR3: CASSLWHNEQFF. The DNA of the CDR3 is TGTGCCAGCAGTTTATGGCACAATGAGCAGTTCTTC.

This clonotype was recorded at least ten times. The chain carries TRBV29-1 and TRBJ2-5; D gene ambiguous. The V and J ends lost 4 bases and 2 bases respectively, with 8 bases between them. Per the germline V gene, CDR1 is SQVTM and CDR2 is ANQGSEA. The CDR3 runs to 12 residues. CDR3 protein: CSVVYPQETQYF. Here the CDR3 DNA reads TGCAGCGTTGTTTACCCGCAAGAGACCCAGTACTTC. Combining the CDR3 with reference TRBV29-1 and TRBJ2-5 gives the whole variable domain SAVISQKPSRDICQRGTSLTIQCQVDSQVTMMFWYRQQPGQSLTLIATANQGSEATYESGFVIDKFPISRPNLTFSTLTVSNMSPEDSSIYLCSVVYPQETQYFGPGTRLLVL.

This clonotype was found a few times. The chain uses TRBV28 and TRBJ1-1, with 9 bases fitting TRBD1. The CDR3 extends over 15 amino acids. Per germline, CDR1 MDHEN and CDR2 SYDVKM. V lost 3 bases, J lost 5 bases, and 7 bases stayed unmatched. CDR3 nucleotide sequence: TGTGCCAGCAGTTTCCTACAGGGGGCTGTTACTGAAGCTTTCTTT. Translated: CASSFLQGAVTEAFF.

The chain carries TRBV6-5 and TRBJ1-5, with a tentative D call TRBD1 (5 bases). The V gene's germline CDR1 is MNHEY and CDR2 SVGAGI. Trimming cost V 7 bases and J 6 bases, with 19 bases left between them. The CDR3 is made up of 15 amino acids. The CDR3 region has the DNA TGTGCCAGCAAATACTCCGGGACGGTTTTTCAGCCCCAGCATTTT. It is translated as CASKYSGTVFQPQHF.

V is TRBV20-1 and J is TRBJ1-1, with D maybe TRBD1 (5 bases). V lost 3 bases and J lost 4, with 9 bases in between. The CDR3 has 12 residues. Germline V gene lookup returns CDR1 DFQATT and CDR2 SNEGSKA (reference sequence). For the CDR3, the DNA is TGCAGTGCTAGTTCAGGGATCACTGAAGCTTTCTTT. It specifies CSASSGITEAFF.